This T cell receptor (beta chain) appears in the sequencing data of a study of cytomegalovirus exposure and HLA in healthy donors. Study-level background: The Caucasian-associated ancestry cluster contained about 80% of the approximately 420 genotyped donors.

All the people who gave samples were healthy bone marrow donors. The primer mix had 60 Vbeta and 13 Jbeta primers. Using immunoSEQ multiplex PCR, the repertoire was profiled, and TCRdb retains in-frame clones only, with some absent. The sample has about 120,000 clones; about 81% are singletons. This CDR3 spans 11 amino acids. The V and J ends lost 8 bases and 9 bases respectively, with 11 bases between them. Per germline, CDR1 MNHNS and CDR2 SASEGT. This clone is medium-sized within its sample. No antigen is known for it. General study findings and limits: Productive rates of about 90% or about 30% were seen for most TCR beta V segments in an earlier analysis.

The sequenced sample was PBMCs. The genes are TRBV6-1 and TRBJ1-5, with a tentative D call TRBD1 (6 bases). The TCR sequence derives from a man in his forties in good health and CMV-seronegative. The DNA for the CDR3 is TGTGCCAGCTTGGGGGCGGGGCCCCAGCATTTT. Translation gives CASLGAGPQHF.